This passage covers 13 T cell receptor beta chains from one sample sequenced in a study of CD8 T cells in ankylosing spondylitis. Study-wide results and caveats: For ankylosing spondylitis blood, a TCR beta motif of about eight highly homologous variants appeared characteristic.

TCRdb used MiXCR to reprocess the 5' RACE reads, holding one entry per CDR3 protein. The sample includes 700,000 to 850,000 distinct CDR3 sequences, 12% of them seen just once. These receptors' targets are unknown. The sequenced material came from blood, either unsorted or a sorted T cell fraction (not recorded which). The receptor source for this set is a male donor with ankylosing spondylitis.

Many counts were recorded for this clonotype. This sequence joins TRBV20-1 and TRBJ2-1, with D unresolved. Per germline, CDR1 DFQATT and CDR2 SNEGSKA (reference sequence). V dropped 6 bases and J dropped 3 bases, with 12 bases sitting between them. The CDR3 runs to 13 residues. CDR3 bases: TGCAGTGCCCCAAATTCGGGCTACAATGAGCAGTTCTTC. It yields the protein CSAPNSGYNEQFF.

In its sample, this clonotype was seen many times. The CDR3, as DNA: TGTGCCAGCAGCTTAATCGGGACAGACAATGAGCAGTTCTTC. This sequence encodes CASSLIGTDNEQFF. This chain connects TRBV7-2 to TRBJ2-1, with 7 nucleotides matching TRBD1. The V gene's germline CDR1 is SGHTA and CDR2 FQGNSA. CDR3 length equals 14 residues. The junction had 3 bases not matched to a gene; V was cut back by 2 bases and J by 5 bases.

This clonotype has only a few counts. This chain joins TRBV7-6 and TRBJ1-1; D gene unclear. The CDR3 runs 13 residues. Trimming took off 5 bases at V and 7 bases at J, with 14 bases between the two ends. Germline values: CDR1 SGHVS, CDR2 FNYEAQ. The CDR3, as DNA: TGTGCCAGCAGCCCCATGAGGCGGCTTGAAGCTTTCTTT. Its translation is CASSPMRRLEAFF. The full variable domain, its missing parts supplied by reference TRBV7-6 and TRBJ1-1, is GAGVSQSPRYKVTKRGQDVALRCDPISGHVSLYWYRQALGQGPEFLTYFNYEAQQDKSGLPNDRFSAERPEGSISTLTIQRTEQRDSAMYRCASSPMRRLEAFFGQGTRLTVV.

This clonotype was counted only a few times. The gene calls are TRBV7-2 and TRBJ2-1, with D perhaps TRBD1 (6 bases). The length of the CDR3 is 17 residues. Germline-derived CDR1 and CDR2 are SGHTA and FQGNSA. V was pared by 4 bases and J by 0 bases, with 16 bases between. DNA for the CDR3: TGTGCCAGCAGCTCCCTTTCGAGGGGGAGCTCCTACAATGAGCAGTTCTTC. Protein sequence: CASSSLSRGSSYNEQFF.

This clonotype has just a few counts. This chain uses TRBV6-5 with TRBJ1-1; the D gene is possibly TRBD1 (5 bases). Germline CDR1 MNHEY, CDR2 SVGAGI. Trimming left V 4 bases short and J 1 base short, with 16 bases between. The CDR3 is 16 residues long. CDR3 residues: CASSSNRGTRNTEAFF. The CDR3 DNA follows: TGTGCCAGCAGTTCCAACCGCGGGACCAGGAACACTGAAGCTTTCTTT.

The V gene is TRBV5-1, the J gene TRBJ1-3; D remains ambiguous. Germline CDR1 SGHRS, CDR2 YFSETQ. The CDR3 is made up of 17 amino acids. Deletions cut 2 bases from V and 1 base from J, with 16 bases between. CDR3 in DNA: TGCGCCAGCAGCTTTACCCCCGTTGGAAGGTCTGGAAACACCATATATTTT. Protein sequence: CASSFTPVGRSGNTIYF.

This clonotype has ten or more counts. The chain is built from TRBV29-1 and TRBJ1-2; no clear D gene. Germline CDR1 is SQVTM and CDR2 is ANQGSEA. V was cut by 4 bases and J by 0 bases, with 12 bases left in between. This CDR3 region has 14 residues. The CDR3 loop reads CSVGGLAANYGYTF. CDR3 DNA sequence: TGCAGCGTTGGAGGGTTGGCGGCTAACTATGGCTACACCTTC.

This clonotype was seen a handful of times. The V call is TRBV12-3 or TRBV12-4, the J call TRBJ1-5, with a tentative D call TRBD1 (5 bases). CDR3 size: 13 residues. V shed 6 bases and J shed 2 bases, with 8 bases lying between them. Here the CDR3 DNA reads TGTGCCAGCAGGGGGCTTGGCAATCAGCCCCAGCATTTT. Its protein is CASRGLGNQPQHF.

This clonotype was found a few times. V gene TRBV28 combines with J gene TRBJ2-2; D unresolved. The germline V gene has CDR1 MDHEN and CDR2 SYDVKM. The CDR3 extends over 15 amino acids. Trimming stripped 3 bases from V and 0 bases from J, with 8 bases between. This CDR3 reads CASSLSISNTGELFF. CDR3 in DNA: TGTGCCAGCAGTTTGTCTATCTCGAACACCGGGGAGCTGTTTTTT.

The CDR3 coding sequence is TGCAGTGCTAGGGAAGACAATTTATCACCCCTCCACTTT. This sequence encodes CSAREDNLSPLHF. The chain is built from TRBV20-1 and TRBJ1-6; D remains unclear. This CDR3 comprises 13 residues. The germline V gene encodes CDR1 DFQATT and CDR2 SNEGSKA (reference sequence). Trimming stripped 3 bases from V and 10 bases from J, with 13 bases between.

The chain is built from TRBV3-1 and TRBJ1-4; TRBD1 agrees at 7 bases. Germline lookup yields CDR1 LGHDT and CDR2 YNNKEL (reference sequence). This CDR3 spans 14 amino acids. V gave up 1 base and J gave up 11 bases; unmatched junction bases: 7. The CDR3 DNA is TGTGCCAGCAGCCAAGGAGACCGGGACAGCAAACTGTTTTTT. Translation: CASSQGDRDSKLFF.

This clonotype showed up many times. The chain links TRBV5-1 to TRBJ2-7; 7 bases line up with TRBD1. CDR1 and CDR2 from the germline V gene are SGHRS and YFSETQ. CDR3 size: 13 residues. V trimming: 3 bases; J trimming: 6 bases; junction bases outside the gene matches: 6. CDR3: CASSSYRGIEQYF. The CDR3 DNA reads TGCGCCAGCAGCTCATACAGGGGCATCGAGCAGTACTTC.

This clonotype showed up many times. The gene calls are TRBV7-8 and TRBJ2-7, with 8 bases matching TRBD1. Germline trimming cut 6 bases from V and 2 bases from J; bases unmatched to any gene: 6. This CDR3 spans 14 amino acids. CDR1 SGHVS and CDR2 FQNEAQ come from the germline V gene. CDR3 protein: CASSHRDRTYEQYF. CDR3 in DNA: TGTGCCAGCAGTCACCGGGACAGGACCTACGAGCAGTACTTC.